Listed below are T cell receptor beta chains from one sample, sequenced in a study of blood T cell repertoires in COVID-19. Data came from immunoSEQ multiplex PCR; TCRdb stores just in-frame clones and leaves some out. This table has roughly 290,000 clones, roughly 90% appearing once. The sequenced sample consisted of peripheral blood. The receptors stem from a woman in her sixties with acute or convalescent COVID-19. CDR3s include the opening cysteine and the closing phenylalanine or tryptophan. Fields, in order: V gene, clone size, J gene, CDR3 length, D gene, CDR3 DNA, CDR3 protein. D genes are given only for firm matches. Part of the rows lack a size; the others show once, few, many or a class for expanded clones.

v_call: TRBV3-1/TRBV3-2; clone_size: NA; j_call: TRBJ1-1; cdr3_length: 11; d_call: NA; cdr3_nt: TGTGCCAGGGGTCAGGGCACTGAAGCTTTCTTT; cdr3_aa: CARGQGTEAFF
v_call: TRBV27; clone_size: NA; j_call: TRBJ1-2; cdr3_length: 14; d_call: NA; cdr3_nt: TGTGCCAGCAGTTTTAGCCGGACTAACTATGGCTACACCTTC; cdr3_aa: CASSFSRTNYGYTF
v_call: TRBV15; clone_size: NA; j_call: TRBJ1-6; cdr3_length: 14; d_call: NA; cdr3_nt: TGTGCCACCAGCAGAGTGGCTAGTGATTCACCCCTCCACTTT; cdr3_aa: CATSRVASDSPLHF
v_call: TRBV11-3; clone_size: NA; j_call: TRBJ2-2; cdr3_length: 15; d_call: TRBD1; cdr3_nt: TGTGCCAGCAGCTCTCCGGGACAGGGAGTCGGGGAGCTGTTTTTT; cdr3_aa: CASSSPGQGVGELFF
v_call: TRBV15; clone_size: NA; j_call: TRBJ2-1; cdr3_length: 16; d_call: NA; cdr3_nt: TGTGCCACCAGCGGAGGAAGGGGGAGACCTAACAATGAGCAGTTCTTC; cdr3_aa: CATSGGRGRPNNEQFF
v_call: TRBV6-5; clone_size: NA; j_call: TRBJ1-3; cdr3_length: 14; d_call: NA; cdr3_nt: TGTGCCAGCAGTCGCGGCTCAGTTGGAAACACCATATATTTT; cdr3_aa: CASSRGSVGNTIYF
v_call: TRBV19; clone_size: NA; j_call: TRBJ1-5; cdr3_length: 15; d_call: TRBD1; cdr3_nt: TGTGCCAGTAGGTTACGACAGGGACTTAATCAGCCCCAGCATTTT; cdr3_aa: CASRLRQGLNQPQHF
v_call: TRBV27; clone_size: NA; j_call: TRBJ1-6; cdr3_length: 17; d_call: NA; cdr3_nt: TGTGCCAGCAGTTCTGGCGGGGGAGGGTCGTATAATTCACCCCTCCACTTT; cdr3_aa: CASSSGGGGSYNSPLHF
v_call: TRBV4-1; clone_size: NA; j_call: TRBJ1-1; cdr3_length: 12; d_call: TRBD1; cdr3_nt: TGCGCCAGCAGCCAACGGGACAGTGAAGCTTTCTTT; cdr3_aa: CASSQRDSEAFF
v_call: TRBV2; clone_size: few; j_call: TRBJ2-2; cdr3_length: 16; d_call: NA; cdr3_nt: TGTGCCAGCAGTGAAATTGGGGCCGACAGTCTCGGGGAGCTGTTTTTT; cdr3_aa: CASSEIGADSLGELFF
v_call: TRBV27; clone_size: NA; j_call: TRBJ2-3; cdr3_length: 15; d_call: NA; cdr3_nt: TGTGCCAGCAGTTTAATGGCGGGGCGCACAGATACGCAGTATTTT; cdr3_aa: CASSLMAGRTDTQYF
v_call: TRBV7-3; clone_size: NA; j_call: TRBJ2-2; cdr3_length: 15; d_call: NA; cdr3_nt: TGTGCCAGCAGCTTTAGACTTGGAGGGACCGGGGAGCTGTTTTTT; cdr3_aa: CASSFRLGGTGELFF
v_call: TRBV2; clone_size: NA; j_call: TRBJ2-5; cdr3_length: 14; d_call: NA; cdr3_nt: TGTGCCAGCACCCCTCGGACAGATCAAGAGACCCAGTACTTC; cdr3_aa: CASTPRTDQETQYF
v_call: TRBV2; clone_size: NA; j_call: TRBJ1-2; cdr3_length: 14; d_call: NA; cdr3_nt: TGTGCCAGCAGTGAAGCTAGTGCAGGAACTGGCTACACCTTC; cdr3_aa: CASSEASAGTGYTF
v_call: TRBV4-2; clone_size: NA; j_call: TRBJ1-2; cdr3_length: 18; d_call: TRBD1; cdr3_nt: TGTGCCAGCAGCCCTCGGTCCCGGGACAGGTTCGAGGGCTATGGCTACACCTTC; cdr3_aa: CASSPRSRDRFEGYGYTF
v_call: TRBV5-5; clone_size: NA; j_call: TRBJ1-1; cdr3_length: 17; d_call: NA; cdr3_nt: TGTGCCAGCAGCTCTTGGGGAGGTTCGGAGGTGAACACTGAAGCTTTCTTT; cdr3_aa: CASSSWGGSEVNTEAFF
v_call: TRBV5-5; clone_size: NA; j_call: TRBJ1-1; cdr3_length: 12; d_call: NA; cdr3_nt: TGTGCCAGCAGCCCCTTGGTAGCTGAAGCTTTCTTT; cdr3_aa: CASSPLVAEAFF
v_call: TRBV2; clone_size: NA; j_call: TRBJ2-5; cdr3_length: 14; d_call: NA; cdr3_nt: TGTGCCAGCAGTCCGGACAGTCGGGCAAAGACCCAGTACTTC; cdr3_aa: CASSPDSRAKTQYF
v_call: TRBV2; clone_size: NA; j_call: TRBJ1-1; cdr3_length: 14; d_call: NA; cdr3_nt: TGTGCCAGCAGTCAGCCGGAGGTGGGGACTGAAGCTTTCTTT; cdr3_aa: CASSQPEVGTEAFF
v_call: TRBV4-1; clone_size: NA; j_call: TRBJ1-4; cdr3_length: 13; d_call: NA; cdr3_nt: TGCGCCAGCAGCCTCGGTAGTTATGAAAAACTGTTTTTT; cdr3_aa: CASSLGSYEKLFF
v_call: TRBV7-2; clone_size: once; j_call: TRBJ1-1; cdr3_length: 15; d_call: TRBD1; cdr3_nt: TGTGCCAGCAGCTTAGGTGGGACAGGGAACACTGAAGCTTTCTTT; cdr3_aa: CASSLGGTGNTEAFF
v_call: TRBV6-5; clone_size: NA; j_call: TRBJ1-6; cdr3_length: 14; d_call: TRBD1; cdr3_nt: TGTGCCAGCAGTGACTCGACAGGGAACTCACCCCTCCACTTT; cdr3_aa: CASSDSTGNSPLHF
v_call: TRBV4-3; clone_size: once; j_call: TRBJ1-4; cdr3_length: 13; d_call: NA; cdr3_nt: TGCGCCAGCAGCCAACAGGGTAATGAAAAACTGTTTTTT; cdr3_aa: CASSQQGNEKLFF
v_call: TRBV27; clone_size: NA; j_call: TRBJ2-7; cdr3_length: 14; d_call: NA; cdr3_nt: TGTGCCAGCAGTCACGACAAGAGCTCCTACGAGCAGTACTTC; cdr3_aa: CASSHDKSSYEQYF
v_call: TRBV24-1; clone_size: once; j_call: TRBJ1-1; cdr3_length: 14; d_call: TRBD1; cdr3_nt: TGTGCCACCAGGGGGGGACAGCGGAACACTGAAGCTTTCTTT; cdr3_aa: CATRGGQRNTEAFF
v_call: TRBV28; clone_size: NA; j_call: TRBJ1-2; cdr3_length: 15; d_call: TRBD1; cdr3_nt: TGTGCCAGCATTGATCGTCGACAGGGCCTCTATGGCTACACCTTC; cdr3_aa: CASIDRRQGLYGYTF
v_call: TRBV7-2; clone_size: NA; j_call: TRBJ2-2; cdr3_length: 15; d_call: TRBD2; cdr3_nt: TGTGCCAGCAGCGCCCTAGCGGGGGGTGCCGGGGAGCTGTTTTTT; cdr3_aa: CASSALAGGAGELFF
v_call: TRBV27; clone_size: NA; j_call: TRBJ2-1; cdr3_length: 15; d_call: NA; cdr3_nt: TGTGCCAGCAACCCCGGACAAGGAAGGTACAATGAGCAGTTCTTC; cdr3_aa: CASNPGQGRYNEQFF
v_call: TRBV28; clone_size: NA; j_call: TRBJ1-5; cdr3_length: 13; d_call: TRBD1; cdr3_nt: TGTGCCAGCAGTGGACAGGGCAGTCAGCCCCAGCATTTT; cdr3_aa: CASSGQGSQPQHF
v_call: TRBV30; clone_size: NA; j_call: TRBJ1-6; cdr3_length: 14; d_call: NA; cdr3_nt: TGTGCCTGGAGTGTCCAAGGAGGGAATTCACCCCTCCACTTT; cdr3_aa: CAWSVQGGNSPLHF
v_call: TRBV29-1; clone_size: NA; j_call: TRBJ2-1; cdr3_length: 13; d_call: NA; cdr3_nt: TGCAGCGTTGGCAGGATCGGTCACAATGAGCAGTTCTTC; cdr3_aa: CSVGRIGHNEQFF
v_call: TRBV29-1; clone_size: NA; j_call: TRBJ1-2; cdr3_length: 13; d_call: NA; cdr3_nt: TGCAGCGTTCCTCACCAGGGCTTGGGGGGCTACACCTTC; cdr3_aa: CSVPHQGLGGYTF
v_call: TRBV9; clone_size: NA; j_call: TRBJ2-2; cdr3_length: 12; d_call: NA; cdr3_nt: TGTGCCAGCGGAGAGCCCACCGGGGAGCTGTTTTTT; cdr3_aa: CASGEPTGELFF
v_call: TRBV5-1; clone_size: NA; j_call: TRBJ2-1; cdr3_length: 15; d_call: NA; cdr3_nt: TGCGCCAGCAGCTCCCAGGGGTTAGCCTACAATGAGCAGTTCTTC; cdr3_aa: CASSSQGLAYNEQFF
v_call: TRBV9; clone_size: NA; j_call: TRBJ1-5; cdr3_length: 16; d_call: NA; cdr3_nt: TGTGCCAGCAGCGTAGGGGAGGCCGATGGTGAACAGCCCCAGCATTTT; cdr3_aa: CASSVGEADGEQPQHF
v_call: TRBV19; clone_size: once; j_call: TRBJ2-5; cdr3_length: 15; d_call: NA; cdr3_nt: TGTGCCAGTTCCGTTCGGCTAGGTCCCCAAGAGACCCAGTACTTC; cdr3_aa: CASSVRLGPQETQYF
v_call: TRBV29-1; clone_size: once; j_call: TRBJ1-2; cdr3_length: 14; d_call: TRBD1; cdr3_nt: TGCAGCGTGGCCCGGGCAGGGGGCAACTATGGCTACACCTTC; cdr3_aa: CSVARAGGNYGYTF
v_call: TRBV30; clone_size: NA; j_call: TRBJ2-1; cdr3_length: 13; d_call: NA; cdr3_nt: TGTGCCTGGAGTTCCTCCAGTTACAATGAGCAGTTCTTC; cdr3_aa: CAWSSSSYNEQFF
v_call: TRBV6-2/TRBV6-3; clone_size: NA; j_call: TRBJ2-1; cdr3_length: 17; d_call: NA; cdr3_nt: TGTGCCAGCAGTTACTCGATGTCTAGCGCCTCCTACAATGAGCAGTTCTTC; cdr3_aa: CASSYSMSSASYNEQFF
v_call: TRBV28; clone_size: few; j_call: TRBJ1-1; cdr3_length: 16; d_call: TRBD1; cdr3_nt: TGTGCCAGCAGCCGGCCATTACAGGGGCGGAACACTGAAGCTTTCTTT; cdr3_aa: CASSRPLQGRNTEAFF
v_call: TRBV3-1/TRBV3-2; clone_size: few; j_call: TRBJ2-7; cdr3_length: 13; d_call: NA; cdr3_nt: TGTGCCAGCAGCCATTGGCAGACCTACGAGCAGTACTTC; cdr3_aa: CASSHWQTYEQYF